Listed below are T cell receptor beta chains from one sample, sequenced in a study of blood T cell repertoires in COVID-19. Using immunoSEQ multiplex PCR, the repertoire was profiled, and TCRdb retains in-frame clones only, with some absent. The sample lists fewer than 200,000 clones, almost 85% occurring once. Material: peripheral blood. These receptors came from a middle-aged man who had recovered from COVID-19. Each CDR3 is given with its conserved first and last residue. Each record gives: V gene, D gene, J gene, clone size, CDR3 DNA, CDR3 protein. A D gene is named only where the DNA matches it firmly. Expanded clones get a size class; other rows say once, few or many, or leave the size out.

v_gene: TRBV19; d_gene: -; j_gene: TRBJ2-2; abundance: -; CDR3nt: TGTGCCAGTAGTATAGATCTAGCGAGCAACACCGGGGAGCTGTTTTTT; CDR3aa: CASSIDLASNTGELFF
v_gene: TRBV6-6; d_gene: -; j_gene: TRBJ2-7; abundance: few; CDR3nt: TGTGCCAGCAGTTATGTGGTCGGGGAGCAGTACTTC; CDR3aa: CASSYVVGEQYF
v_gene: TRBV3-1/TRBV3-2; d_gene: TRBD2; j_gene: TRBJ2-3; abundance: once; CDR3nt: TGTGCCAGCAGCCAAGATCGCGCGGGAGGGCCATATACGCAGTATTTT; CDR3aa: CASSQDRAGGPYTQYF
v_gene: TRBV6-1; d_gene: TRBD2; j_gene: TRBJ2-1; abundance: few; CDR3nt: TGTGCCAGCAGTGAATTCCCCTCTGGCGCTAGCGGGATTGTGGAGCAGTTCTTC; CDR3aa: CASSEFPSGASGIVEQFF
v_gene: TRBV4-1; d_gene: -; j_gene: TRBJ2-7; abundance: -; CDR3nt: TGCGCCAGCAGCCAAGATGGACAGTACTACGAGCAGTACTTC; CDR3aa: CASSQDGQYYEQYF
v_gene: TRBV9; d_gene: -; j_gene: TRBJ2-1; abundance: few; CDR3nt: TGTGCCAGCAGCCCCCCGAGCGGCAGATCCTACAATGAGCAGTTCTTC; CDR3aa: CASSPPSGRSYNEQFF
v_gene: TRBV6-1; d_gene: TRBD1; j_gene: TRBJ1-2; abundance: -; CDR3nt: TGTGCCAGCAGTGAAGACAGGGGAAATTATGGCTACACCTTC; CDR3aa: CASSEDRGNYGYTF
v_gene: TRBV5-6; d_gene: -; j_gene: TRBJ2-5; abundance: few; CDR3nt: TGTGCCAGCAGATCGACCAGGGACAACCAAGAGACCCAGTACTTC; CDR3aa: CASRSTRDNQETQYF
v_gene: TRBV7-8; d_gene: -; j_gene: TRBJ2-7; abundance: -; CDR3nt: TGTGCCAGCAGCTTACGATGGGCAGGCCTCTCCTACGAGCAGTACTTC; CDR3aa: CASSLRWAGLSYEQYF
v_gene: TRBV4-1; d_gene: TRBD1; j_gene: TRBJ1-5; abundance: -; CDR3nt: TGCGCCAGCAGCCAAGATCGGGACAGGGGCAATCAGCCCCAGCATTTT; CDR3aa: CASSQDRDRGNQPQHF
v_gene: TRBV27; d_gene: TRBD1; j_gene: TRBJ2-5; abundance: -; CDR3nt: TGTGCCAGCAGTTGGGACAGATCCCAAGAGACCCAGTACTTC; CDR3aa: CASSWDRSQETQYF